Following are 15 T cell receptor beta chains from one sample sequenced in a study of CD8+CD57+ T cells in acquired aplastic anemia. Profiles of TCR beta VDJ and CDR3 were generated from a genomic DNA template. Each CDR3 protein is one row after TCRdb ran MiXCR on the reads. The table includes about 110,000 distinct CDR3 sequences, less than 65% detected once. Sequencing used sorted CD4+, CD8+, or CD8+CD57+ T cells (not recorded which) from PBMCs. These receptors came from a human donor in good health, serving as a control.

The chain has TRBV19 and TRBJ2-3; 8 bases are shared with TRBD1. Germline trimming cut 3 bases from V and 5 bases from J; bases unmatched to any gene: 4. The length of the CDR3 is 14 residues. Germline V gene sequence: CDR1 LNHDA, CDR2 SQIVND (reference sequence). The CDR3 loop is CASSIGQGGDTQYF. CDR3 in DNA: TGTGCCAGTAGTATCGGACAGGGTGGAGATACGCAGTATTTT.

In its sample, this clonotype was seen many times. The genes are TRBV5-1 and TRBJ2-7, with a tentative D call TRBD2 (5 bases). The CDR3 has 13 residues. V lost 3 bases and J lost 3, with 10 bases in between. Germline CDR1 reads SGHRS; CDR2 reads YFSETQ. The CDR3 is CASSSTGNYEQYF. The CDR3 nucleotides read TGCGCCAGCAGCTCAACGGGGAACTACGAGCAGTACTTC.

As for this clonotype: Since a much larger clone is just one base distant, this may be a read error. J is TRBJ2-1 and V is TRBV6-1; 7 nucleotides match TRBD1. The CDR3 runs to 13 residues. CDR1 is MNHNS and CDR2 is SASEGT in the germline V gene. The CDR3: CAGSGDSSNEQFF. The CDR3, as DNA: TGTGCCGGCAGTGGGGACAGTAGCAATGAGCAGTTCTTC.

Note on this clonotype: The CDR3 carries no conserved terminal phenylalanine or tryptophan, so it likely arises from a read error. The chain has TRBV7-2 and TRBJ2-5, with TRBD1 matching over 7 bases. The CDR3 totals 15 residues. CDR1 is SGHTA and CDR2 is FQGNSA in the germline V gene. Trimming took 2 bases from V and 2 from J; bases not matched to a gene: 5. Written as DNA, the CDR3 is TGTGCCAGCAGCTTATCTCAGGGGGTACAAGAGACCCAGTACTCC. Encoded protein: CASSLSQGVQETQYS.

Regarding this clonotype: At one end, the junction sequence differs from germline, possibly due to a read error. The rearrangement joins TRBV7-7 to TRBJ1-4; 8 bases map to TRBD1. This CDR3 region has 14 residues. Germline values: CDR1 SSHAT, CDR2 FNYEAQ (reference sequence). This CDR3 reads CASSKGTGREKLFF. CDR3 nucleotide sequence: TGTGCTAGCAGCAAGGGGACAGGCCGGGAAAAACTGTTTTTT.

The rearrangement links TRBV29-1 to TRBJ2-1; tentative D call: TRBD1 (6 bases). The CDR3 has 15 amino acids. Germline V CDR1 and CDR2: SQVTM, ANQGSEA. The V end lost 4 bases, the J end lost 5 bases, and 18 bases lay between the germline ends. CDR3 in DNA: TGCAGCGTTGGTTCCTCTCGGACAGCAGACAATGAGCAGTTCTTC. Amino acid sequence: CSVGSSRTADNEQFF.

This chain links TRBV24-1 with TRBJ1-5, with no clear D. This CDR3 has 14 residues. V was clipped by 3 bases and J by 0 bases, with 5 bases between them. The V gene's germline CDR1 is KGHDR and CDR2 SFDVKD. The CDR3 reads CATSDGDSNQPQHF. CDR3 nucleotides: TGTGCCACCAGTGATGGGGATAGCAATCAGCCCCAGCATTTT.

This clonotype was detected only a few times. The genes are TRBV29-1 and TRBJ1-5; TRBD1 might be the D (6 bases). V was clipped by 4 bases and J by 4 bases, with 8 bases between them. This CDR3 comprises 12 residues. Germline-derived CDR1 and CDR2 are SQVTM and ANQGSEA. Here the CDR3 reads CSVAGVNQPQHF. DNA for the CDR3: TGCAGCGTTGCAGGGGTTAATCAGCCCCAGCATTTT.

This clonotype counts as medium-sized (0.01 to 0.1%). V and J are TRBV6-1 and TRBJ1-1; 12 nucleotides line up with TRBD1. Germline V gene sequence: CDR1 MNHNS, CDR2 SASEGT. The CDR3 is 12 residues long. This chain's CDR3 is CEGDRGHTEAFF. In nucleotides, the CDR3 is TGTGAGGGGGACAGGGGGCATACTGAAGCTTTCTTT.

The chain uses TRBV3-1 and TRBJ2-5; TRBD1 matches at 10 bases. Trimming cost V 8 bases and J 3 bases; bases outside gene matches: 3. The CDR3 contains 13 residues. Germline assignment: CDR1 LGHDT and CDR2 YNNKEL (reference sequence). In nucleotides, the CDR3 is TGTGCCAGCCGGGGACAGGGGAAAGAGACCCAGTACTTC. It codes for CASRGQGKETQYF.

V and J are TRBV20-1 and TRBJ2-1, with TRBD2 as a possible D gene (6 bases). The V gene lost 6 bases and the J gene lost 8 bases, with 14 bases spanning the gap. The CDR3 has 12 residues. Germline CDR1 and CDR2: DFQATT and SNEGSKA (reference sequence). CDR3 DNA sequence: TGCAGTGCCGGAAGGGGAGGCGATGAGCAGTTCTTC. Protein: CSAGRGGDEQFF.

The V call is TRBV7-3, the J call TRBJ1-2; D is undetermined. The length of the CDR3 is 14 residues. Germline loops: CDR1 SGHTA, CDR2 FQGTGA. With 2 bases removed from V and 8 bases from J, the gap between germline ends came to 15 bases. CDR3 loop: CASSLGPSSGGYTF. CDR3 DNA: TGTGCCAGCAGCTTAGGGCCGTCTTCGGGAGGCTACACCTTC.

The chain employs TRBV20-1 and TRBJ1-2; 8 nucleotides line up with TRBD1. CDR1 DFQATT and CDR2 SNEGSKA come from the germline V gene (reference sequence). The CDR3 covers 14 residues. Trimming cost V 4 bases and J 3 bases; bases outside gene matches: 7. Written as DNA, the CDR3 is TGCAGTGCTATGGACAGGGCGCTCCACTATGGCTACACCTTC. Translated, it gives CSAMDRALHYGYTF.

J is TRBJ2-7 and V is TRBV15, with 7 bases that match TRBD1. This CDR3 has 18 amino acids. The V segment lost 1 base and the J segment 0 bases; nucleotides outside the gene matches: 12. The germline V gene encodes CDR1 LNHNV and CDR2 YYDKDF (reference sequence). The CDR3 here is CATSRGPEPGTDSYEQYF. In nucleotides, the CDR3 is TGTGCCACCAGCAGAGGCCCCGAACCCGGGACAGACTCCTACGAGCAGTACTTC. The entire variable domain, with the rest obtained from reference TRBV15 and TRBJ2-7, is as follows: DAMVIQNPRYQVTQFGKPVTLSCSQTLNHNVMYWYQQKSSQAPKLLFHYYDKDFNNEADTPDNFQSRRPNTSFCFLDIRSPGLGDTAMYLCATSRGPEPGTDSYEQYFGPGTRLTVT.

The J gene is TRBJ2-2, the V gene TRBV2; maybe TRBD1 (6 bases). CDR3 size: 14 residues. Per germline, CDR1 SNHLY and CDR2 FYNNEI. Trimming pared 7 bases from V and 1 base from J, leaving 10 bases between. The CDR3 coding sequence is TGTGCCAGCATAAAAGGGGGGAACACCGGGGAGCTGTTTTTT. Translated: CASIKGGNTGELFF.